Sequencing of this TCR beta chain was carried out in a study of blood T cell repertoires in COVID-19. Turning to the study itself: Acute and convalescent COVID-19 samples came from the United States, Italy and Spain.

This CDR3 comprises 15 residues. Germline V gene lookup returns CDR1 SEHNR and CDR2 FQNEAQ (reference sequence). Trimming at V came to 1 base and at J to 7 bases, leaving 4 bases not matched to a gene. Generated by immunoSEQ multiplex PCR, the TCRdb table keeps only in-frame clones and is missing some. Of 150,000 to 200,000 clones in the sample, less than 90% were seen once. This clone was counted a few times. The sequence derives from a woman in her seventies with acute or convalescent COVID-19. The gene calls are TRBV7-9 and TRBJ2-3; 11 nucleotides line up with TRBD2. The material sequenced was peripheral blood. This CDR3 is CASSLVGTSGNTQYF. CDR3 DNA sequence: TGTGCCAGCAGCTTAGTTGGGACTAGCGGAAATACGCAGTATTTT.